Each of the 17 T cell receptor beta chains below was sequenced from the same sample in a study of cytomegalovirus exposure and HLA in healthy donors. The PCR employed 60 Vbeta primers together with 13 Jbeta primers. Sequencing used immunoSEQ multiplex PCR; TCRdb keeps in-frame clones, though not all of them. The data hold under 200,000 clones, with roughly 75% observed a single time. What was sequenced was PBMCs. These TCRs come from a male donor in good health and CMV-seronegative.

The chain recombines TRBV7-3 with TRBJ2-7; TRBD1 aligns across 10 bases. Germline trimming cut 5 bases from V and 6 bases from J; bases unmatched to any gene: 10. The CDR3 covers 15 residues. Germline assignment: CDR1 SGHTA and CDR2 FQGTGA. The CDR3 DNA follows: TGTGCCAGCAGCCTAGGTCCGGGACAGGGGTTCGAGCAGTACTTC. This gives the protein CASSLGPGQGFEQYF.

The rearrangement uses TRBV18 and TRBJ1-1, with D unresolved. V dropped 3 bases and J dropped 1 base, with 9 bases sitting between them. In germline, CDR1 is KGHSH, CDR2 LQKENI. The CDR3 contains 14 residues. CDR3 coding DNA: TGTGCCAGCTCACCGCGGCCAGAGAACACTGAAGCTTTCTTT. Translation: CASSPRPENTEAFF.

For this clone: Other DNA sequences in this sample translate to the same CDR3. CDR3 residues: CASSPGTGGQPQHF. CDR3 coding DNA: TGTGCCAGCTCACCGGGGACAGGGGGGCAGCCCCAGCATTTT. J is TRBJ1-5 and V is TRBV18; 11 bases fit TRBD1. The CDR3 has 14 amino acids. CDR1 KGHSH and CDR2 LQKENI come from the germline V gene. The V segment lost 3 bases and the J segment 7 bases; nucleotides outside the gene matches: 2.

As for this clone: Other DNA variants within this sample encode the same CDR3. This rearrangement joins TRBV18 to TRBJ2-2; no clear D. Per the germline V gene, CDR1 is KGHSH and CDR2 is LQKENI. The CDR3 spans 14 residues. Trimming took 3 bases from V and 2 from J, leaving 7 bases between them. The DNA for the CDR3 is TGTGCCAGCTCACCGAGACTCAACACCGGGGAGCTGTTTTTT. As protein: CASSPRLNTGELFF.

The CDR3 here is CASSVWTGGLNTEAFF. Here the CDR3 DNA reads TGTGCCAGCAGTGTCTGGACAGGGGGCTTGAACACTGAAGCTTTCTTT. The chain carries TRBV6-1 and TRBJ1-1; the match to TRBD1 covers 11 bases. CDR3 length equals 16 residues. V lost 4 bases, J lost 0 bases, and 4 bases stayed unmatched. Germline CDR1 reads MNHNS; CDR2 reads SASEGT.

This chain connects TRBV4-3 to TRBJ2-3; 11 nucleotides line up with TRBD1. V was clipped by 0 bases and J by 4 bases; unmatched bases: 6. The germline CDR1 and CDR2 sequences are LGHNA and YSLEER. The CDR3 length is 17 residues. The CDR3 DNA reads TGCGCCAGCAGCCAAGATGAGGGACAGGGGGATGCAGATACGCAGTATTTT. Residues: CASSQDEGQGDADTQYF.

The J gene is TRBJ1-5, the V gene TRBV6-1, with TRBD1 matching over 8 bases. This CDR3 has 15 amino acids. Germline V gene data show CDR1 as MNHNS and CDR2 as SASEGT. Trimming cost V 3 bases and J 5 bases; bases outside gene matches: 6. CDR3 nucleotides: TGTGCCAGCAGTGATACAGGGGGAGTTGATCAGCCCCAGCATTTT. Its protein is CASSDTGGVDQPQHF.

The CDR3 protein is CASSHWTSGQETQYF. CDR3 nucleotide sequence: TGTGCCAGCAGCCATTGGACTAGCGGGCAAGAGACCCAGTACTTC. V usage is TRBV14 and J usage is TRBJ2-5, with 11 bases aligning to TRBD2. Germline V gives CDR1 SGHDN, CDR2 FVKESK. V shed 3 bases, J shed 2 bases, and the junction held 2 bases outside the gene matches. The CDR3 consists of 15 residues.

The gene calls are TRBV6-6 and TRBJ2-7; possible D gene TRBD1, 5 bases. CDR3 length: 14 residues. V was clipped by 5 bases and J by 2 bases, with 13 bases between them. Germline V gives CDR1 MNHNY, CDR2 SVGAGI (reference sequence). Written as DNA, the CDR3 is TGTGCCAGCAGTGGATCGACAGCTACCTACGAGCAGTACTTC. As protein: CASSGSTATYEQYF.

The chain carries TRBV6-5 and TRBJ2-1, with a possible D match to TRBD2 (6 bases). The CDR3 covers 14 residues. Germline CDR1 and CDR2: MNHEY and SVGAGI. V lost 6 bases, J lost 3 bases, and 12 bases lay in between. CDR3 amino acids: CASRVWGDYNEQFF. Here the CDR3 DNA reads TGTGCCAGCAGGGTGTGGGGGGACTACAATGAGCAGTTCTTC.

The chain recombines TRBV6-5 with TRBJ1-2; 9 nucleotides align to TRBD1. This CDR3 is 13 amino acids long. Germline CDR1 MNHEY, CDR2 SVGAGI. V lost 4 bases to trimming and J lost 8 bases; unmatched junction nucleotides: 5. The CDR3 spells CASSSGQGWGYTF. The CDR3 region has the DNA TGTGCCAGCAGTTCGGGACAGGGATGGGGCTACACCTTC.

The rearrangement uses TRBV7-9 and TRBJ2-3, with 7 nucleotides matching TRBD1. Germline trimming cut 7 bases from V and 1 base from J; bases unmatched to any gene: 5. Germline lookup yields CDR1 SEHNR and CDR2 FQNEAQ (reference sequence). This CDR3 region has 14 residues. The CDR3: CASTTGAGTDTQYF. The CDR3 nucleotides read TGTGCCAGCACCACAGGGGCTGGCACAGATACGCAGTATTTT.

The J gene is TRBJ2-1, the V gene TRBV19; D possibly corresponds to TRBD2 (5 bases). This CDR3 has 14 residues. The V and J ends lost 4 bases and 3 bases respectively, with 10 bases between them. Germline loops: CDR1 LNHDA, CDR2 SQIVND (reference sequence). CDR3 residues: CASSTTTNYNEQFF. CDR3 nucleotide sequence: TGTGCCAGTAGTACGACTACAAACTACAATGAGCAGTTCTTC.

The chain links TRBV7-2 to TRBJ1-2; 9 bases are shared with TRBD1. The CDR3 has 13 amino acids. Germline V gene lookup returns CDR1 SGHTA and CDR2 FQGNSA. J lost 7 bases, V lost 5 bases, and 5 bases had no gene match. The CDR3 DNA follows: TGTGCCAGCAGCATGGGACAGGGTGGTGGCTACACCTTC. Amino acids: CASSMGQGGGYTF.

The rearrangement links TRBV7-3 to TRBJ2-3; 10 positions agree with TRBD2. The CDR3 is made up of 16 amino acids. V was clipped by 5 bases and J by 6 bases; unmatched bases: 11. Germline V CDR1 and CDR2: SGHTA, FQGTGA. CDR3 loop: CASSLRLAGAGDTQYF. The DNA for the CDR3 is TGTGCCAGCAGCCTGCGTCTAGCGGGGGCTGGGGATACGCAGTATTTT.

This rearrangement joins TRBV29-1 to TRBJ1-5; D perhaps matches TRBD1 (6 bases). In germline, CDR1 is SQVTM, CDR2 ANQGSEA. The CDR3 extends over 13 amino acids. Trimming took 6 bases from V and 3 from J, leaving 12 bases between them. In DNA, the CDR3 is TGCAGCGTCCGGGACACAAACAATCAGCCCCAGCATTTT. Encoded protein: CSVRDTNNQPQHF.

The gene calls are TRBV7-2 and TRBJ2-2; D might be TRBD1 (5 bases). Germline loops: CDR1 SGHTA, CDR2 FQGNSA. The length of the CDR3 is 13 residues. V lost 4 bases and J lost 6, with 9 bases in between. The CDR3: CASSSMGPGELFF. The CDR3 DNA is TGTGCCAGCAGCTCCATGGGGCCCGGGGAGCTGTTTTTT.